The clone carrying this TCR beta chain was found a few times. Its antigen is unknown. V shed 1 base, J shed 7 bases, and the junction held 4 bases outside the gene matches. The germline V gene has CDR1 MNHNS and CDR2 SASEGT. The CDR3 length is 15 residues. The data originate from a study of T cell responses to AZD1222 COVID-19 vaccine. As for the study in general: Timing groups of about 4 and about 12 weeks for second doses were pooled.

TCRdb's table, derived via immunoSEQ multiplex PCR, lists solely in-frame clones and lacks some. The sample contains roughly 100,000 clones, about 87% of which appear only once. General study points: Samples come after the peak T cell response, not at day 14. Females made up more of the donors, who were largely white British, and clonal diversity may have come out too low. Only five or six individuals given AZD1222 were seropositive at baseline.

The starting material was peripheral blood, obtained on day 0 of AZD1222 vaccination. The clonotype originates from an adult in good health. The chain links TRBV6-1 to TRBJ2-2; 9 bases fit TRBD1. The CDR3 region is CASSEGDRVSGELFF. The CDR3 DNA follows: TGTGCCAGCAGTGAAGGGGACAGGGTGAGCGGGGAGCTGTTTTTT.